This passage covers 22 T cell receptor beta chains from one sample sequenced in a study of T-cell memory formation after mild COVID-19. One entry per CDR3 protein, called by TCRdb with MiXCR from the 5' RACE reads. The table lists 150,000 to 200,000 distinct CDR3 sequences, approximately 10% of them singletons, with roughly 3.8% in the top ten. The sample was PBMCs or a T cell subset sorted from them (not recorded which). The receptor source for this set is a man younger than 30 who had mild COVID-19 (a few samples of this study predate the infection). Cell type and time point are not known.

This clonotype has more than one count but fewer than ten. The CDR3 loop reads CASSGQGGQPQHF. The CDR3 DNA follows: TGTGCCAGCAGCGGACAGGGAGGTCAGCCCCAGCATTTT. The chain joins TRBV12-3 or TRBV12-4 to TRBJ1-5; 8 bases match TRBD1. With V trimmed by 6 bases and J by 6 bases, 4 bases remained unmatched. CDR3 length equals 13 residues.

The chain has TRBV7-6 and TRBJ1-5, with unresolved D. The CDR3 is 14 amino acids. The V and J ends lost 1 base and 4 bases respectively, with 8 bases between them. The germline V gene has CDR1 SGHVS and CDR2 FNYEAQ. The CDR3 nucleotides are TGTGCCAGCAGCTTAGGGCGCGAAAATCAGCCCCAGCATTTT. It yields the protein CASSLGRENQPQHF.

V is TRBV18 and J is TRBJ2-1, with 8 bases that match TRBD2. Germline CDR1 and CDR2: KGHSH and LQKENI. The length of the CDR3 is 17 residues. The junction had 11 bases not matched to a gene; V was cut back by 3 bases and J by 4 bases. CDR3 amino acids: CASSPIPITSGYNEQFF. CDR3 in DNA: TGTGCCAGCTCACCGATCCCCATAACTAGCGGATACAATGAGCAGTTCTTC.

Ten or more counts support this clonotype. This sequence joins TRBV2 and TRBJ2-2; D might be TRBD1 (5 bases). V gave up 0 bases and J gave up 4 bases, with 15 bases separating them. The CDR3 is 17 amino acids. Germline V gene data show CDR1 as SNHLY and CDR2 as FYNNEI. In nucleotides, the CDR3 is TGTGCCAGCAGTGAAGCCCCTCAGACAGCGAGCACCGGGGAGCTGTTTTTT. Translation gives CASSEAPQTASTGELFF.

The CDR3 DNA reads TGTGCCAGCAGCCCCATGGGATCGCTCAACTATGGCTACACCTTC. Its protein product is CASSPMGSLNYGYTF. The chain has TRBV7-2 and TRBJ1-2; no clear D. The CDR3 spans 15 residues. Germline V gene data show CDR1 as SGHTA and CDR2 as FQGNSA. Trimming took 5 bases from V and 2 from J, leaving 15 bases between them.

The V call is TRBV20-1, the J call TRBJ2-7; the D is unclear. V was cut by 4 bases and J by 4 bases, with 5 bases left in between. This CDR3 region has 10 residues. Germline assignment: CDR1 DFQATT and CDR2 SNEGSKA (reference sequence). Here the CDR3 reads CSATPYEQYV. CDR3 DNA sequence: TGCAGTGCTACCCCTTACGAGCAGTACGTC.

This clonotype was picked up a small number of times. V gene TRBV4-1 combines with J gene TRBJ1-2; D remains ambiguous. Germline loops: CDR1 MGHRA, CDR2 YSYEKL. The length of the CDR3 is 13 residues. With 1 base removed from V and 5 bases from J, the gap between germline ends came to 8 bases. CDR3 DNA sequence: TGCGCCAGCAGCCAAGGCGGCGGTTATGGCTACACCTTC. Its translation: CASSQGGGYGYTF.

This clonotype was seen a handful of times. The genes are TRBV6-9 and TRBJ1-3, with unresolved D. This CDR3 has 13 amino acids. V was pared by 9 bases and J by 0 bases, with 9 bases between. Germline CDR1 MNHGY, CDR2 SVAAGI. CDR3 loop: CARQNLSGNTIYF. As DNA, the CDR3 is TGTGCCAGACAGAACCTCTCTGGAAACACCATATATTTT.

For the CDR3, the DNA is TGTGCCAGCACCGGGACAGGGTCCTACGAGCAGTACTTC. This codes for CASTGTGSYEQYF. This chain connects TRBV6-5 to TRBJ2-7; 9 bases agree with TRBD1. V shed 7 bases and J 1 base; nucleotides not matched to a gene: 2. The CDR3 has 13 amino acids. Germline V gene data show CDR1 as MNHEY and CDR2 as SVGAGI.

This clonotype has more than one count but fewer than ten. The chain employs TRBV20-1 and TRBJ1-2, with D perhaps TRBD1 (6 bases). Germline V gives CDR1 DFQATT, CDR2 SNEGSKA (reference sequence). Trimming left V 1 base short and J 4 bases short, with 16 bases between. The length of the CDR3 is 15 residues. The CDR3: CSARATGGEGYGYTF. CDR3 in DNA: TGCAGTGCTAGAGCTACGGGGGGCGAGGGCTATGGCTACACCTTC.

The V gene is TRBV6-5, the J gene TRBJ1-1, with unresolved D. Trimming left V 0 bases short and J 3 bases short, with 11 bases between. CDR3 length: 15 residues. CDR1 MNHEY and CDR2 SVGAGI come from the germline V gene. CDR3 bases: TGTGCCAGCAGTTACTCAGGGAGCCTAGACACTGAAGCTTTCTTT. Translating gives CASSYSGSLDTEAFF.

This clonotype was observed a few times. The chain couples TRBV7-9 to TRBJ1-1; TRBD1 is a possible D gene (5 bases). With 5 bases removed from V and 3 bases from J, the gap between germline ends came to 13 bases. Per germline, CDR1 SEHNR and CDR2 FQNEAQ (reference sequence). The CDR3 contains 14 residues. CDR3 residues: CASSELRGDTEAFF. The CDR3 DNA reads TGTGCCAGCAGCGAACTACGAGGGGACACTGAAGCTTTCTTT. The whole variable domain, filled in from reference TRBV7-9 and TRBJ1-1, reads DTGVSQNPRHKITKRGQNVTFRCDPISEHNRLYWYRQTLGQGPEFLTYFQNEAQLEKSRLLSDRFSAERPKGSFSTLEIQRTEQGDSAMYLCASSELRGDTEAFFGQGTRLTVV.

This clonotype was picked up a small number of times. The chain links TRBV28 to TRBJ2-2, with D tentatively TRBD2 (6 bases). V lost 5 bases and J lost 5, with 12 bases in between. The germline V gene has CDR1 MDHEN and CDR2 SYDVKM. CDR3 length: 14 amino acids. The CDR3 region is CASSGGARTGELFF. The DNA of the CDR3 is TGTGCCAGCAGTGGAGGGGCACGAACCGGGGAGCTGTTTTTT.

The V call is TRBV15, the J call TRBJ1-2, with a tentative D call TRBD1 (5 bases). The CDR3 is made up of 14 amino acids. Trimming removed 0 bases at V and 4 bases at J, with 9 bases between. Germline CDR1 LNHNV, CDR2 YYDKDF (reference sequence). The CDR3 loop reads CATSRDAGSYGYTF. The CDR3, as DNA: TGTGCCACCAGCAGAGACGCAGGGAGCTATGGCTACACCTTC.

This clonotype was observed a handful of times. The rearrangement uses TRBV25-1 and TRBJ2-1, with a tentative D call TRBD1 (6 bases). The CDR3 has 14 residues. V lost 5 bases and J lost 0, with 8 bases in between. From germline, CDR1 is MGHDK and CDR2 SYGVNS. CDR3 sequence reads: CASSTGRSYNEQFF. CDR3 DNA sequence: TGTGCCAGCAGTACAGGGCGCTCCTACAATGAGCAGTTCTTC.

CDR3 loop: CASSQGGTGSTDTQYF. The CDR3 bases are TGCGCCAGCAGCCAAGGGGGGACAGGGAGCACAGATACGCAGTATTTT. The V call is TRBV4-1, the J call TRBJ2-3; TRBD1 agrees at 9 bases. The CDR3 is 16 residues long. Per germline, CDR1 MGHRA and CDR2 YSYEKL. The J segment lost 0 bases and the V segment lost 1 base, leaving 2 bases of the junction unmatched.

This clonotype was found a few times. The V call is TRBV29-1, the J call TRBJ2-7, with TRBD1 matching 11 bases. Germline V gene lookup returns CDR1 SQVTM and CDR2 ANQGSEA. This CDR3 has 13 amino acids. Trimming took 4 bases from V and 4 from J; bases not matched to a gene: 3. CDR3 DNA: TGCAGCGTTGTTCGGGACAGGGGGTACGAGCAGTACTTC. This encodes CSVVRDRGYEQYF.

The chain couples TRBV20-1 to TRBJ2-3; D uncertain. Trimming stripped 2 bases from V and 2 bases from J, with 8 bases between. Germline V gene data show CDR1 as DFQATT and CDR2 as SNEGSKA (reference sequence). This CDR3 region has 13 residues. In nucleotides, the CDR3 is TGCAGTGCTAGACCCCAAAACACAGATACGCAGTATTTT. Its protein is CSARPQNTDTQYF.

CDR3 amino acids: CSVSGNYGYTF. The DNA of the CDR3 is TGCAGCGTTTCAGGGAACTATGGCTACACCTTC. The chain uses TRBV29-1 and TRBJ1-2, with a tentative D call TRBD1 (5 bases). Germline CDR1 reads SQVTM; CDR2 reads ANQGSEA. V lost 5 bases, J lost 2 bases, and 6 bases lay in between. This CDR3 is 11 amino acids long.

This clonotype was detected a few times. The rearrangement uses TRBV29-1 and TRBJ2-5; 9 positions match TRBD1. Germline CDR1 SQVTM, CDR2 ANQGSEA. The length of the CDR3 is 14 residues. The V segment lost 8 bases and the J segment 6 bases; nucleotides outside the gene matches: 13. The CDR3 spells CSTQRDRGRKTQYF. CDR3 bases: TGCAGCACCCAAAGAGACAGGGGGAGAAAGACCCAGTACTTC.

A single count supports this clonotype. The chain has TRBV7-2 and TRBJ2-3; D ambiguous. Germline CDR1 reads SGHTA; CDR2 reads FQGNSA. CDR3 length equals 13 residues. Trimming stripped 9 bases from V and 3 bases from J, with 13 bases between. The CDR3 loop is CARTLLWTDTQYF. The CDR3 nucleotides read TGTGCCAGAACGCTCCTTTGGACAGATACGCAGTATTTT.

This clonotype was seen only a few times. This chain joins TRBV7-2 and TRBJ2-1; unclear D gene. The germline V gene encodes CDR1 SGHTA and CDR2 FQGNSA. There are 13 residues in the CDR3. V lost 7 bases to trimming and J lost 9 bases, with 16 bases between them. This chain's CDR3 is CASTEAYAGEQFF. CDR3 DNA: TGTGCCAGCACCGAAGCTTATGCCGGTGAGCAGTTCTTC.